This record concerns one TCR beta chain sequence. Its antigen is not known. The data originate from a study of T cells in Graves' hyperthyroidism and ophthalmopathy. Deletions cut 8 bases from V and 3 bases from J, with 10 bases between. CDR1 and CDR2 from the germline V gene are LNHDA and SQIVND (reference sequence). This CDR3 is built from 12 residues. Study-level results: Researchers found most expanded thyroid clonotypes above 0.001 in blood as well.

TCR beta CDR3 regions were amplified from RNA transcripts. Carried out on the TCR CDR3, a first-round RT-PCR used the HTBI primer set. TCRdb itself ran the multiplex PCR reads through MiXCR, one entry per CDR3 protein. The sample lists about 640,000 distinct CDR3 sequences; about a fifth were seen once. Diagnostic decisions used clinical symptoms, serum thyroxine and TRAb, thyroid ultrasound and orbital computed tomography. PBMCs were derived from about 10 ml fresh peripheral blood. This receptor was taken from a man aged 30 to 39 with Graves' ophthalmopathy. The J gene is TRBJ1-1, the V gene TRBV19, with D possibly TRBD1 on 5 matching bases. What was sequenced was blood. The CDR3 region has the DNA TGTGCCAGTTCAGGGATGTACACTGAAGCTTTCTTT. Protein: CASSGMYTEAFF.